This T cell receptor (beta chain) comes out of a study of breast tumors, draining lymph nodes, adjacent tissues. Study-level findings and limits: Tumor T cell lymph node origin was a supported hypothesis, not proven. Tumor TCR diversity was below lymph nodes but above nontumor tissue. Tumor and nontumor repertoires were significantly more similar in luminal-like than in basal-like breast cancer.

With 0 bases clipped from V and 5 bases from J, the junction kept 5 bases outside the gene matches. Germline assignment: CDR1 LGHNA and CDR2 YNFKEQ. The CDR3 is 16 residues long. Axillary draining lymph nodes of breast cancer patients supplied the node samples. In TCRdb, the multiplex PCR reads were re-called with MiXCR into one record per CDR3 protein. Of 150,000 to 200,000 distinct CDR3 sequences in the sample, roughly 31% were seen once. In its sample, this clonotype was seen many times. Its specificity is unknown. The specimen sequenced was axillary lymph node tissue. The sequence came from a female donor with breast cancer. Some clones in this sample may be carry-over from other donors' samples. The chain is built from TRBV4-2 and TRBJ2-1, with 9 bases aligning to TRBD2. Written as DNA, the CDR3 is TGTGCCAGCAGCCAAGATCTCCTAGCGGGAAACAATGAGCAGTTCTTC. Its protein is CASSQDLLAGNNEQFF.